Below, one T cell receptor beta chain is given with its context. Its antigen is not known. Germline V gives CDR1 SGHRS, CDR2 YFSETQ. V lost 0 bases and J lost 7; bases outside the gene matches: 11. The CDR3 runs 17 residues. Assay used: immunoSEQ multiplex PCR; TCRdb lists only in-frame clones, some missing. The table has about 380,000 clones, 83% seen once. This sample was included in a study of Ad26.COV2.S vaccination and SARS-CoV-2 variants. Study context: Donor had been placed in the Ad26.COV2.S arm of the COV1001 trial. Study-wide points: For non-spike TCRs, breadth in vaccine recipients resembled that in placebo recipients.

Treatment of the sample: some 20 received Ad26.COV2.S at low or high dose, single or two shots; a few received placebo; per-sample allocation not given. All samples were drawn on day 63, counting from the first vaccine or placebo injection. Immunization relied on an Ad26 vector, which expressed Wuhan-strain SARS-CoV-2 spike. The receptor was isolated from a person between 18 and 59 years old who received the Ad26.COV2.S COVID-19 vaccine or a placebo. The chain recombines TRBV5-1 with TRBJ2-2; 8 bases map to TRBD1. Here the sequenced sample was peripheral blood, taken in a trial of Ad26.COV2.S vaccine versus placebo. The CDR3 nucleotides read TGCGCCAGCAGCTTGGCCCGGGACAGGAGAAAGGGCGGGGAGCTGTTTTTT. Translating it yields CASSLARDRRKGGELFF. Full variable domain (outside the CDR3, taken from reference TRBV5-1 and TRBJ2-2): KAGVTQTPRYLIKTRGQQVTLSCSPISGHRSVSWYQQTPGQGLQFLFEYFSETQRNKGNFPGRFSGRQFSNSRSEMNVSTLELGDSALYLCASSLARDRRKGGELFFGEGSRLTVL.